Each of the 4 T cell receptor beta chains below was sequenced from the same sample in a study of blood T cell repertoires in COVID-19. Repertoires were generated with immunoSEQ multiplex PCR, while TCRdb's copy carries only in-frame clones and drops some. The sample has under 200,000 clones; approximately 90% are singletons. Sequencing was done on a sample of peripheral blood. All receptors derive from a man between 18 and 29 years old with COVID-19, enrolled during active disease.

V usage is TRBV7-2 and J usage is TRBJ1-1; no definite D call. The CDR3 spans 13 residues. Trimming pared 5 bases from V and 5 bases from J, leaving 12 bases between. Per the germline V gene, CDR1 is SGHTA and CDR2 is FQGNSA. In nucleotides, the CDR3 is TGTGCCAGCAGCCTCGCCCCGGGGACTGAAGCTTTCTTT. It is translated as CASSLAPGTEAFF. Based on the CDR3 plus reference TRBV7-2 and TRBJ1-1, the full variable domain is GAGVSQSPSNKVTEKGKDVELRCDPISGHTALYWYRQSLGQGLEFLIYFQGNSAPDKSGLPSDRFSAERTGGSVSTLTIQRTQQEDSAVYLCASSLAPGTEAFFGQGTRLTVV.

The chain carries TRBV10-3 and TRBJ1-2; D is undetermined. Trimming cost V 7 bases and J 4 bases, with 10 bases left between them. Germline assignment: CDR1 ENHRY and CDR2 SYGVKD. The CDR3 runs 12 residues. The CDR3 DNA is TGTGCCATCAAAGGCAGAGGCTATGGCTACACCTTC. Its translation is CAIKGRGYGYTF.

J is TRBJ2-6 and V is TRBV30; no firm D call. The CDR3 runs to 13 residues. The germline V gene has CDR1 GTSNPN and CDR2 SVGIG (reference sequence). Between the trimmed V and J ends, which lost 4 bases and 1 base, there was a span of 5 bases. The CDR3 here is CAWIRSGANVLTF. The CDR3 DNA is TGTGCCTGGATCCGGTCTGGGGCCAACGTCCTGACTTTC.

This clone was seen a single time. The rearrangement links TRBV7-8 to TRBJ2-1; 7 nucleotides line up with TRBD1. CDR1 is SGHVS and CDR2 is FQNEAQ in the germline V gene. CDR3 length equals 12 residues. V dropped 5 bases and J dropped 8; count of bases not matched to a gene: 3. The CDR3 here is CASSPGQDEQFF. The CDR3, as DNA: TGTGCCAGCAGCCCCGGACAGGATGAGCAGTTCTTC.